Listed below are T cell receptor beta chains from one sample, sequenced in a study of human T cells and chemical hapten exposure. One entry per CDR3 protein, called by TCRdb with MiXCR from the RACE reads. This sample carries approximately 79,000 distinct CDR3 sequences, approximately 9% of them seen once, and the ten largest clones take approximately 2.4%. The sequencing here drew on whole blood, taken in connection with sensitization to the hapten diphenylcyclopropenone (DPC). The receptors originated from a man aged 35 to 55 with alopecia areata. Some clones in this sample may be carry-over from other donors' samples. The CDR3 runs from the conserved cysteine through the conserved F or W. D genes are given only for firm matches. Size values are once, few and many counts, or a class for expanded clones, and some rows have none.

J | size | V | D | CDR3 | DNA
TRBJ2-3 | many | TRBV18 | TRBD2 | CASSPRSGTDTQYF | TGTGCCAGCTCACCGCGTAGCGGGACAGATACGCAGTATTTT
TRBJ2-2 | few | TRBV12-3/TRBV12-4 | TRBD1 | CASSPRPRGLDRNTGELFF | TGTGCCAGCAGTCCCAGGCCCAGGGGGCTGGATCGGAACACCGGGGAGCTGTTTTTT
TRBJ2-2 | many | TRBV24-1 | TRBD1 | CATSDWTGGGTGELFF | TGTGCCACCAGTGACTGGACAGGGGGTGGGACCGGGGAGCTGTTTTTT
TRBJ1-1 | - | TRBV4-3 | - | CASSQITGNTEAFF | TGCGCCAGCAGCCAAATTACAGGGAACACTGAAGCTTTCTTT
TRBJ2-1 | many | TRBV10-3 | TRBD1 | CAISAEGAEQFF | TGTGCCATCAGTGCAGAGGGGGCAGAGCAGTTCTTC
TRBJ2-3 | - | TRBV5-1 | TRBD1 | CASSPDRGLADTQYF | TGCGCCAGCAGCCCGGACAGGGGCCTCGCAGATACGCAGTATTTT
TRBJ2-2 | many | TRBV5-4 | - | CASRQGGIRSTGELFF | TGTGCCAGCAGGCAGGGCGGGATCCGAAGTACCGGGGAGCTGTTTTTT
TRBJ2-3 | few | TRBV5-1 | TRBD2 | CASRGSSGRAGADTQYF | TGCGCCAGCAGGGGCTCTAGCGGGAGGGCCGGGGCAGATACGCAGTATTTT
TRBJ1-1 | - | TRBV7-9 | - | CASSLGARTGNTEAFF | TGTGCCAGCAGCTTAGGAGCCAGGACGGGAAACACTGAAGCTTTCTTT
TRBJ1-6 | - | TRBV28 | TRBD1 | CASGLGQNNSPLHF | TGTGCCAGCGGTTTGGGACAGAATAATTCACCCCTCCACTTT
TRBJ2-5 | - | TRBV6-2/TRBV6-3 | - | CASSFHDRLETQYF | TGTGCCAGCAGTTTCCATGACAGGTTGGAGACCCAGTACTTC
TRBJ2-3 | - | TRBV2 | - | CASSSSMDTQYF | TGTGCCAGCAGTTCTAGTATGGATACGCAGTATTTT
TRBJ2-7 | few | TRBV28 | - | CASSLLDEQYF | TGTGCCAGCAGTTTACTGGACGAGCAGTACTTC
TRBJ2-2 | - | TRBV6-6 | TRBD1 | CASSYRQGANTGELFF | TGTGCCAGCAGTTATCGTCAGGGGGCGAACACCGGGGAGCTGTTTTTT
TRBJ2-7 | many | TRBV11-2 | - | CASSPPGPYEQYF | TGTGCCAGCAGCCCCCCGGGCCCTTACGAGCAGTACTTC
TRBJ1-2 | many | TRBV12-3/TRBV12-4 | - | CASSFSAANYGYTF | TGTGCCAGCAGCTTTAGCGCAGCTAACTATGGCTACACCTTC
TRBJ2-2 | few | TRBV30 | - | CAWGRTALANTGELFF | TGTGCCTGGGGAAGGACTGCTTTGGCGAACACCGGGGAGCTGTTTTTT
TRBJ2-1 | - | TRBV24-1 | - | CATSSTSAERDEQFF | TGTGCCACCAGTTCGACTTCGGCAGAGAGAGATGAGCAGTTCTTC
TRBJ2-5 | many | TRBV7-9 | - | CASSLRGGVETQYF | TGTGCCAGCAGCTTGAGGGGCGGGGTGGAGACCCAGTACTTC
TRBJ1-2 | - | TRBV27 | - | CASSPLQGTGYTF | TGTGCCAGCAGTCCACTGCAGGGAACGGGCTACACCTTC
TRBJ2-4 | many | TRBV12-3/TRBV12-4 | TRBD2 | CASTVAGGKNIQYF | TGTGCCAGCACCGTAGCGGGAGGGAAAAACATTCAGTACTTC
TRBJ2-1 | many | TRBV7-9 | - | CASSHIPRRSDEQFF | TGTGCCAGCAGCCATATACCGCGAAGGAGCGATGAGCAGTTCTTC
TRBJ2-3 | - | TRBV29-1 | TRBD2 | CSVDGAGESTDTQYF | TGCAGCGTTGATGGAGCGGGAGAGTCCACAGATACGCAGTATTTT
TRBJ1-1 | - | TRBV30 | TRBD1 | CAWSTDTGVLRAFF | TGTGCCTGGAGTACAGATACAGGGGTCCTAAGGGCTTTCTTT
TRBJ2-5 | - | TRBV18 | TRBD1 | CASQTRDRDETQYF | TGTGCCAGCCAGACCCGGGACAGGGATGAGACCCAGTACTTC
TRBJ2-1 | - | TRBV3-1 | - | CASSQVEGQRNEQFF | TGTGCCAGCAGCCAAGTGGAGGGACAGAGGAATGAGCAGTTCTTC
TRBJ1-1 | many | TRBV10-3 | TRBD1 | CAIRAGTGKVVTEAFF | TGTGCCATCAGAGCCGGGACAGGGAAGGTGGTCACTGAAGCTTTCTTT
TRBJ2-1 | few | TRBV19 | TRBD2 | CASSIIPGLAGDNEQFF | TGTGCCAGTAGTATCATACCGGGACTAGCGGGAGATAATGAGCAGTTCTTC
TRBJ2-1 | - | TRBV30 | TRBD2 | CAWRPGTSGGGNPFF | TGTGCCTGGAGACCCGGGACTAGCGGGGGGGGCAATCCGTTCTTC
TRBJ2-1 | many | TRBV20-1 | TRBD1 | CSAYRGTGRVYNEQFF | TGCAGTGCCTACCGTGGGACAGGGAGGGTTTACAATGAGCAGTTCTTC
TRBJ2-4 | many | TRBV7-6 | TRBD1 | CASSQTGPGSPIQYF | TGTGCCAGCAGCCAGACAGGGCCAGGGTCTCCCATTCAGTACTTC
TRBJ1-3 | many | TRBV4-3 | - | CASSQALFFGNTIYF | -